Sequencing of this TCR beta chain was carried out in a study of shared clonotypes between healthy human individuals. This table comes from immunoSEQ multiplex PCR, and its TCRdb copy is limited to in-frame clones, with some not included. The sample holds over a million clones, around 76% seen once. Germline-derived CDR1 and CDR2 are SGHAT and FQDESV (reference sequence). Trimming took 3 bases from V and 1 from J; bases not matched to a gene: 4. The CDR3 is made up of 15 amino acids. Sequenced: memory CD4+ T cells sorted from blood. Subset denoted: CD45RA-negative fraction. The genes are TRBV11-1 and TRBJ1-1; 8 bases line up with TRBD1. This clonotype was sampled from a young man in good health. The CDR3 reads CASSLAGGRNTEAFF. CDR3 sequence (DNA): TGTGCCAGCAGCTTGGCAGGGGGCCGGAACACTGAAGCTTTCTTT.